This T cell receptor beta chain was sequenced during a study of T cell responses to AZD1222 COVID-19 vaccine. Study-wide results and limits: After the peak T cell response, and only then, were repertoires sampled. Regions left unmutated in variants are reportedly the target of nearly half of spike-specific TCRs. Clonal diversity was possibly underestimated, and white British individuals and females predominated among donors.

The assay was immunoSEQ multiplex PCR, and TCRdb's table has in-frame clones only and misses some. The top ten hold 6.5% to 8% of the sample, which has roughly 130,000 clones, more than 80% seen once. A note on this clone: Its antigen is still unknown.

The starting material was peripheral blood, obtained 28 days after the second dose of the MenACWY control vaccine. The origin of this receptor is an adult who received the MenACWY meningococcal vaccine as a control.

The CDR3 region is CASSTPGGGAHTQYF. The CDR3 coding sequence is TGTGCCAGTAGTACCCCTGGCGGGGGGGCCCATACGCAGTATTTT. The chain employs TRBV19 and TRBJ2-3; 9 positions agree with TRBD2. J lost 7 bases, V lost 4 bases, and 9 bases had no gene match. CDR3 size: 15 residues. Germline V CDR1 and CDR2: LNHDA, SQIVND (reference sequence).